This T cell receptor beta chain was observed in a study of blood T cell repertoires in COVID-19. Turning to the study itself: The United States, Italy and Spain provided the acute and convalescent COVID-19 samples. PBMCs, B-cell-depleted T cells, or T cells provided the cDNA or gDNA that made up the material.

Assay used: immunoSEQ multiplex PCR; TCRdb lists only in-frame clones, some missing. The table has over 50,000 clones, over 55% seen once; the top ten hold more than 4%. This clonotype originated in a woman in her 70s with COVID-19, enrolled during active disease. The sequencing sample was made of peripheral blood.

CDR3 DNA sequence: TGTGCCAGCAGCCCCGCCTCCAGGGTTGGGGCCAACGTCCTGACTTTC. It encodes CASSPASRVGANVLTF. This chain links TRBV7-8 with TRBJ2-6; weak D call: TRBD1 (5 bases). The germline V gene encodes CDR1 SGHVS and CDR2 FQNEAQ. This CDR3 contains 16 residues. Trimming took 5 bases from V and 3 from J, leaving 14 bases between them.